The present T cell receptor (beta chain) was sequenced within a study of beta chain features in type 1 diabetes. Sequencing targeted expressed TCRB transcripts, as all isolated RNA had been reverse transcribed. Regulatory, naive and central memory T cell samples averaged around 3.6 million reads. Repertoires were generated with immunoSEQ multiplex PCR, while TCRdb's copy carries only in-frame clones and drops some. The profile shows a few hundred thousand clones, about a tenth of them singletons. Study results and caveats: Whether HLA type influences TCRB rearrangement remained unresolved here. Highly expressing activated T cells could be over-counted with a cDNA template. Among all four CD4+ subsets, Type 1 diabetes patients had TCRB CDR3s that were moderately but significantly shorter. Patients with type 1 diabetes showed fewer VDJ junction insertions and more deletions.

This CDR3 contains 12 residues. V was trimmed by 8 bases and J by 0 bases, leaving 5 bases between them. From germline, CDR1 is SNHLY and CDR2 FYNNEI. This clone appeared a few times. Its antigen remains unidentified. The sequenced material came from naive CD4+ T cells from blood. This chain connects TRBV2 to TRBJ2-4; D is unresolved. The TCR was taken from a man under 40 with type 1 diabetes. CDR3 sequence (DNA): TGTGCCAGCCGCGTAGCCAAAAACATTCAGTACTTC. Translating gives CASRVAKNIQYF.